These T cell receptor beta chains were read from a single sample in a study of T cells in Graves' hyperthyroidism and ophthalmopathy. Via MiXCR, TCRdb re-called the multiplex PCR reads, giving one row per CDR3 protein. Here the sample spans 540,000 or so distinct CDR3 sequences, 15% to 17% being singletons. Sequencing was carried out using blood. The receptors shown here come from a woman younger than 45 with Graves' hyperthyroidism. Both conserved end residues are part of each CDR3.

CDR3: CASSSPRTSPPYEQYF
J: TRBJ2-7
V: TRBV7-9

CDR3: CSARDLAGGLNEQFF
J: TRBJ2-1
V: TRBV20-1

CDR3: CSARPQGPYEQYF
J: TRBJ2-7
V: TRBV20-1

CDR3: CASSPGRINTEAFF
J: TRBJ1-1
V: TRBV19

CDR3: CAISALAGRTGELFF
J: TRBJ2-2
V: TRBV10-3

CDR3: CASSPPGLAGAPEQFF
J: TRBJ2-1
V: TRBV9

CDR3: CASSQGLNNEQFF
J: TRBJ2-1
V: TRBV3-1

CDR3: CSARIAGGRKAYSEQFF
J: TRBJ2-1
V: TRBV20-1

CDR3: CATGGGLRSEQYF
J: TRBJ2-7
V: TRBV7-2

CDR3: CASSNGGSGIGELFF
J: TRBJ2-2
V: TRBV6-2/TRBV6-3

CDR3: CASSLVRAGTNTGELFF
J: TRBJ2-2
V: TRBV13

CDR3: CASSLDGQATQFF
J: TRBJ2-1
V: TRBV11-3

CDR3: CASRTGGRPNEKLFF
J: TRBJ1-4
V: TRBV19

CDR3: CASSQGQGVDYGYTF
J: TRBJ1-2
V: TRBV3-1

CDR3: CASSLGTSGRTPSNEQFF
J: TRBJ2-1
V: TRBV7-2

CDR3: CASSLTRDNYNEQFF
J: TRBJ2-1
V: TRBV27

CDR3: CAISAEGWNTEAFF
J: TRBJ1-1
V: TRBV10-3

CDR3: CASSFAGSSYNEQFF
J: TRBJ2-1
V: TRBV11-2

CDR3: CSVGSGHQNTEAFF
J: TRBJ1-1
V: TRBV29-1